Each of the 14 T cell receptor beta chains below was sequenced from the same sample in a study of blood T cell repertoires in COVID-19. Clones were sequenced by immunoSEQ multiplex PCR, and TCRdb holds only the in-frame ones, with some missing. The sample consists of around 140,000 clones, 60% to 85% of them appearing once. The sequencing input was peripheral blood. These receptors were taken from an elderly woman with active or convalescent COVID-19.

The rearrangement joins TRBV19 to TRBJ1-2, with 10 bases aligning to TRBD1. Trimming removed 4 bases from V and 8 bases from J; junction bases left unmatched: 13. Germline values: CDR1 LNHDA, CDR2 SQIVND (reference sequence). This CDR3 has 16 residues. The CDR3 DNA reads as TGTGCCAGTAGTACTAACCGACAGGGGGCGCAGGTCGGCTACACCTTC. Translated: CASSTNRQGAQVGYTF.

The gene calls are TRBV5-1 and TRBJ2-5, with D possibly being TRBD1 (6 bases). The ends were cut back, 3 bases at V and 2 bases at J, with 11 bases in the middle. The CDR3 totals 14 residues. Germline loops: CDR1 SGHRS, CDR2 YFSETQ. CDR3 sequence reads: CASSWTALQETQYF. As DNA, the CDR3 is TGCGCCAGCAGCTGGACAGCCCTACAAGAGACCCAGTACTTC.

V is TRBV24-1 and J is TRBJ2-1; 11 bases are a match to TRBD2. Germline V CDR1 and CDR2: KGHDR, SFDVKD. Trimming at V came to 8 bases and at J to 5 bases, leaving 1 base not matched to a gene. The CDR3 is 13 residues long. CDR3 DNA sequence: TGTGCCACCAATAGCGGGGGGGACAATGAGCAGTTCTTC. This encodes CATNSGGDNEQFF.

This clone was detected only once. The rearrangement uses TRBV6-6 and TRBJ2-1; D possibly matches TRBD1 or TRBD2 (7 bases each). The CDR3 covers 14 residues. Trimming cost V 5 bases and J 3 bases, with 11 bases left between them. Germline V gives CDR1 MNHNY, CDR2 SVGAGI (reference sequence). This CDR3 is CASSRGDSYNEQFF. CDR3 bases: TGTGCCAGCAGTCGGGGGGACAGCTACAATGAGCAGTTCTTC.

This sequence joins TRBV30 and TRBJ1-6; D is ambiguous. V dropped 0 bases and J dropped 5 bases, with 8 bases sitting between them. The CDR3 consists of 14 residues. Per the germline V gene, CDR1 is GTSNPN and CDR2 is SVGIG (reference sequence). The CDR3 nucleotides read TGTGCCTGGAGTGTACCGGGGAATAATTCACCCCTCCACTTT. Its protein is CAWSVPGNNSPLHF.

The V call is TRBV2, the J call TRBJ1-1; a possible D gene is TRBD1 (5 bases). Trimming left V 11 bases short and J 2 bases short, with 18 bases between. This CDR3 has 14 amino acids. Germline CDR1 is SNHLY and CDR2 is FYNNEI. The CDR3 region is CAGQGGLVNTEAFF. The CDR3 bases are TGTGCCGGCCAGGGAGGGCTAGTAAACACTGAAGCTTTCTTT.

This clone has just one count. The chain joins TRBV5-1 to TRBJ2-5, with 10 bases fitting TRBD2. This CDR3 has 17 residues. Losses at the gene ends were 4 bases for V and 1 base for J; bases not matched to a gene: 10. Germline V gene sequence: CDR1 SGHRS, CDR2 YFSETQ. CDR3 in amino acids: CASSTGGLAGAQETQYF. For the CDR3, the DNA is TGCGCCAGCAGCACGGGTGGTCTAGCGGGGGCCCAAGAGACCCAGTACTTC. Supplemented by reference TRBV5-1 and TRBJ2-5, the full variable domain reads KAGVTQTPRYLIKTRGQQVTLSCSPISGHRSVSWYQQTPGQGLQFLFEYFSETQRNKGNFPGRFSGRQFSNSRSEMNVSTLELGDSALYLCASSTGGLAGAQETQYFGPGTRLLVL.

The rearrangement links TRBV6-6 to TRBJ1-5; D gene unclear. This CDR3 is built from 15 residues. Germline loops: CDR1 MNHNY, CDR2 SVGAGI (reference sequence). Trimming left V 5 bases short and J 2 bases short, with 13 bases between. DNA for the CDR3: TGTGCCAGCAGTCACCGGTCAACGGGCAATCAGCCCCAGCATTTT. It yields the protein CASSHRSTGNQPQHF.

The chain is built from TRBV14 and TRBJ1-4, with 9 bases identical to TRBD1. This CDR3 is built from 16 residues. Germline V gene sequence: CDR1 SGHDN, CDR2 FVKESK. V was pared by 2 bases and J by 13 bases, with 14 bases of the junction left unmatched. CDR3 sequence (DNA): TGTGCCAGCAGCCAAAAAGGGGACAGGGTAAGGTGTGGACTGTTTTTT. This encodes CASSQKGDRVRCGLFF.

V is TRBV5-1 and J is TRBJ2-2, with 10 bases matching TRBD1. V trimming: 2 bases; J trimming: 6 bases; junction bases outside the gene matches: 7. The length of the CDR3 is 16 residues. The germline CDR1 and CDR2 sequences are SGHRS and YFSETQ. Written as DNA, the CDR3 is TGCGCCAGCAGCTTATTGACAGGGGGCGCCCCCGGGGAGCTGTTTTTT. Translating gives CASSLLTGGAPGELFF.

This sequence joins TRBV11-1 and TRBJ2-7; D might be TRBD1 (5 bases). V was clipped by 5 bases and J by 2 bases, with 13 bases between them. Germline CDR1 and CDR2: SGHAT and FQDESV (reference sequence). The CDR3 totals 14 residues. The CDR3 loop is CASSPRQLPYEQYF. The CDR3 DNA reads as TGTGCCAGCAGCCCGAGACAGTTACCCTACGAGCAGTACTTC.

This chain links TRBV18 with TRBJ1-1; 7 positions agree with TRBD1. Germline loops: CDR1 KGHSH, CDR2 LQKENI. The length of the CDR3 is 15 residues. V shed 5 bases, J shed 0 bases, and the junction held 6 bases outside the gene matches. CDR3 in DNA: TGTGCCAGCTCAAAGACAGGGAACATGAACACTGAAGCTTTCTTT. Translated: CASSKTGNMNTEAFF. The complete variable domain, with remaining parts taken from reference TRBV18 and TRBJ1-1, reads NAGVMQNPRHLVRRRGQEARLRCSPMKGHSHVYWYRQLPEEGLKFMVYLQKENIIDESGMPKERFSAEFPKEGPSILRIQQVVRGDSAAYFCASSKTGNMNTEAFFGQGTRLTVV.

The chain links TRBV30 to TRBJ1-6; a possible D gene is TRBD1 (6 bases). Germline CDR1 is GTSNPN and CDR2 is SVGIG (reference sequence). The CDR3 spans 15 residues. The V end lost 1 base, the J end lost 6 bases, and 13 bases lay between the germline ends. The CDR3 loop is CAWSAPDRLNSPLHF. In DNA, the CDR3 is TGTGCCTGGAGTGCGCCTGACAGGCTTAATTCACCCCTCCACTTT.

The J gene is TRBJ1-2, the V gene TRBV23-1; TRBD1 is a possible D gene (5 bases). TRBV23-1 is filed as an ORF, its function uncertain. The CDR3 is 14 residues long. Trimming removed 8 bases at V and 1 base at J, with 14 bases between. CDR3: CASGTRGINYGYTF. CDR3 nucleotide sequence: TGCGCCAGCGGTACGCGGGGGATTAACTATGGCTACACCTTC.